The rows below give T cell receptor beta chains drawn from one sample of a study of control samples from healthy donors and cancer patients. Produced via immunoSEQ multiplex PCR; TCRdb's table is partial and in-frame only. Of 85,000 to 120,000 clones listed, about 90% are singletons. Sequencing was carried out using blood. Receptors originate from a woman aged 18 to 35 in good health. Each CDR3 is given with its conserved first and last residue. Each record gives: J gene, D gene, clone size, V gene, CDR3 DNA, CDR3 protein. D genes are given only for firm matches. Where a row states a size, it is once, few, many or the class of an expanded clone; other rows omit it.

J gene: TRBJ1-1; D gene: NA; clone size: NA; V gene: TRBV29-1; CDR3 DNA: TGCAGCGTTGATCAGGGAGGGGTTGAAGCTTTCTTT; CDR3 protein: CSVDQGGVEAFF
J gene: TRBJ1-2; D gene: NA; clone size: NA; V gene: TRBV11-2; CDR3 DNA: TGTGCCAGCCAGTCCGAGGGCGCCGGGGGCTACACCTTC; CDR3 protein: CASQSEGAGGYTF
J gene: TRBJ1-5; D gene: TRBD1; clone size: NA; V gene: TRBV6-5; CDR3 DNA: TGTGCCAGCAGAGGGACAGGTGCCAATCAGCCCCAGCATTTT; CDR3 protein: CASRGTGANQPQHF
J gene: TRBJ1-5; D gene: NA; clone size: NA; V gene: TRBV7-8; CDR3 DNA: TGTGCCAGCAGCTTAGAAAGGTTCGGTCAGCCCCAGCATTTT; CDR3 protein: CASSLERFGQPQHF
J gene: TRBJ1-2; D gene: NA; clone size: NA; V gene: TRBV6-2/TRBV6-3; CDR3 DNA: TGTGCCAGCAGCCAACAGGATCACTATGGCTACACCTTC; CDR3 protein: CASSQQDHYGYTF
J gene: TRBJ2-7; D gene: NA; clone size: NA; V gene: TRBV27; CDR3 DNA: TGTGCCAGCAAACCGACTAGTTTGGACTTAAACGAGCAGTACTTC; CDR3 protein: CASKPTSLDLNEQYF
J gene: TRBJ2-1; D gene: TRBD1; clone size: NA; V gene: TRBV7-8; CDR3 DNA: TGTGCCAGCAGCTCAACGACAGGGGCGGATGAGCAGTTCTTC; CDR3 protein: CASSSTTGADEQFF
J gene: TRBJ1-1; D gene: TRBD1; clone size: few; V gene: TRBV4-1; CDR3 DNA: TGCGCCAGCAGCCCCGGAACCTCAGGGGGCAACACTGAAGCTTTCTTT; CDR3 protein: CASSPGTSGGNTEAFF
J gene: TRBJ2-1; D gene: TRBD2; clone size: NA; V gene: TRBV19; CDR3 DNA: TGTGCCAGTAGTTGGCGGGAGCGACAGTTCTTC; CDR3 protein: CASSWRERQFF
J gene: TRBJ2-5; D gene: NA; clone size: NA; V gene: TRBV27; CDR3 DNA: TGTGCCAGCAGTTTCGGGGCCCCAGCGGGCACGGAGACCCAGTACTTC; CDR3 protein: CASSFGAPAGTETQYF
J gene: TRBJ1-5; D gene: NA; clone size: NA; V gene: TRBV10-3; CDR3 DNA: TGTGCCATCAGTGAAGGGGGGGCTAGCAATCAGCCCCAGCATTTT; CDR3 protein: CAISEGGASNQPQHF
J gene: TRBJ1-1; D gene: TRBD1; clone size: NA; V gene: TRBV19; CDR3 DNA: TGTGCCAGTAGAACCCCGGGACAGGGTCGGCGGACTGAAGCTTTCTTT; CDR3 protein: CASRTPGQGRRTEAFF
J gene: TRBJ1-2; D gene: TRBD1; clone size: NA; V gene: TRBV7-3; CDR3 DNA: TGTGCCAGCAGCCAGACAGGGAACTATGGCTACACCTTC; CDR3 protein: CASSQTGNYGYTF
J gene: TRBJ2-2; D gene: TRBD1; clone size: NA; V gene: TRBV12-5; CDR3 DNA: TGTGCTAGCGCGCCGGGACAGGCGGTCGGGGAGCTGTTTTTT; CDR3 protein: CASAPGQAVGELFF
J gene: TRBJ1-3; D gene: NA; clone size: NA; V gene: TRBV9; CDR3 DNA: TGTGCCAGCAGCGGGGACACTTCTTACTCTGGAAACACCATATATTTT; CDR3 protein: CASSGDTSYSGNTIYF
J gene: TRBJ1-1; D gene: TRBD1; clone size: NA; V gene: TRBV7-9; CDR3 DNA: TGTGCCAGCAGCTTAGGGACAGGGAACACTGAAGCTTTCTTT; CDR3 protein: CASSLGTGNTEAFF
J gene: TRBJ1-2; D gene: TRBD1; clone size: NA; V gene: TRBV28; CDR3 DNA: TGTGCCAGCAGCAACCCTCCGGGACAGGGTTCCTACACCTTC; CDR3 protein: CASSNPPGQGSYTF
J gene: TRBJ1-2; D gene: NA; clone size: NA; V gene: TRBV5-1; CDR3 DNA: TGCGCCAGCAGACCCCCTACTCGAGGAAGAGGAATGTATGGCTACACCTTC; CDR3 protein: CASRPPTRGRGMYGYTF
J gene: TRBJ1-6; D gene: TRBD1; clone size: NA; V gene: TRBV27; CDR3 DNA: TGTGCCAGCAGTTTCCAGGGGGCGGATAATTCACCCCTCCACTTT; CDR3 protein: CASSFQGADNSPLHF
J gene: TRBJ1-2; D gene: NA; clone size: NA; V gene: TRBV19; CDR3 DNA: TGTGCCAGTAGTATCCCCTTTATTGACGACGGCTACACCTTC; CDR3 protein: CASSIPFIDDGYTF
J gene: TRBJ2-1; D gene: NA; clone size: NA; V gene: TRBV19; CDR3 DNA: TGTGCCAGTAGTATGGTGGGTTACCGCTCCTACAATGAGCAGTTCTTC; CDR3 protein: CASSMVGYRSYNEQFF
J gene: TRBJ2-5; D gene: NA; clone size: NA; V gene: TRBV25-1; CDR3 DNA: TGTGCCAGCAGTGAATATCGCGGGGCCCAAGAGACCCAGTACTTC; CDR3 protein: CASSEYRGAQETQYF
J gene: TRBJ1-6; D gene: NA; clone size: NA; V gene: TRBV4-1; CDR3 DNA: TGCGCCAGCAGCCAAGCCCGTCAGGGCCTTGGTTCACCCCTCCACTTT; CDR3 protein: CASSQARQGLGSPLHF
J gene: TRBJ2-2; D gene: NA; clone size: NA; V gene: TRBV7-9; CDR3 DNA: TGTGCCAGCAGCCTTGGACAGCCGAACACCGGGGAGCTGTTTTTT; CDR3 protein: CASSLGQPNTGELFF
J gene: TRBJ2-5; D gene: TRBD1; clone size: NA; V gene: TRBV29-1; CDR3 DNA: TGCAGCGTTTTTACCGGACAGGGAGGTGAGACCCAGTACTTC; CDR3 protein: CSVFTGQGGETQYF
J gene: TRBJ1-4; D gene: NA; clone size: NA; V gene: TRBV24-1; CDR3 DNA: TGTGCCACCAGTGCCGGCGGGGGTGCAACTAATGAAAAACTGTTTTTT; CDR3 protein: CATSAGGGATNEKLFF
J gene: TRBJ1-3; D gene: NA; clone size: NA; V gene: TRBV5-1; CDR3 DNA: TGCGCCAGCAGCTCCAGGGCCGACTCTGGAAACACCATATATTTT; CDR3 protein: CASSSRADSGNTIYF
J gene: TRBJ1-2; D gene: NA; clone size: NA; V gene: TRBV28; CDR3 DNA: TGTGCCAGCAGTACGATCAGGACAGCTAACTATGGCTACACCTTC; CDR3 protein: CASSTIRTANYGYTF
J gene: TRBJ1-1; D gene: NA; clone size: once; V gene: TRBV21-1; CDR3 DNA: TGTGCCAGCAGCGGTGAGAACACTGAAGCTTTCTTT; CDR3 protein: CASSGENTEAFF
J gene: TRBJ1-3; D gene: NA; clone size: NA; V gene: TRBV30; CDR3 DNA: TGTGCCTGGAGTGTAGTAGCTGGAAACACCATATATTTT; CDR3 protein: CAWSVVAGNTIYF
J gene: TRBJ2-1; D gene: TRBD2; clone size: NA; V gene: TRBV4-3; CDR3 DNA: TGCGCCAGCAGCCAAGATGGGCTAGCGGGCTACAATGAGCAGTTCTTC; CDR3 protein: CASSQDGLAGYNEQFF
J gene: TRBJ2-3; D gene: TRBD2; clone size: NA; V gene: TRBV5-4; CDR3 DNA: TGTGCCAGCAGCTTGGCCGGCGGGGGAGGAGATACGCAGTATTTT; CDR3 protein: CASSLAGGGGDTQYF
J gene: TRBJ1-1; D gene: NA; clone size: NA; V gene: TRBV6-5; CDR3 DNA: TGTGCCAGCATCTATCCGGGCGGGGTTCACACTGAAGCTTTCTTT; CDR3 protein: CASIYPGGVHTEAFF
J gene: TRBJ2-2; D gene: TRBD1; clone size: NA; V gene: TRBV5-6; CDR3 DNA: TGTGCCAGCAGCCCAGCGACAGGGGTGAACACCGGGGAGCTGTTTTTT; CDR3 protein: CASSPATGVNTGELFF
J gene: TRBJ1-1; D gene: NA; clone size: few; V gene: TRBV7-2; CDR3 DNA: TGTGCCAGCAGCCGGCCGGGCGAGAACACTGAAGCTTTCTTT; CDR3 protein: CASSRPGENTEAFF
J gene: TRBJ2-5; D gene: TRBD1; clone size: NA; V gene: TRBV11-3; CDR3 DNA: TGTGCCAGCAGCTTGGACAGGATCGAGACCCAGTACTTC; CDR3 protein: CASSLDRIETQYF
J gene: TRBJ2-5; D gene: NA; clone size: NA; V gene: TRBV7-9; CDR3 DNA: TGTGCCAGCAGCCAGGGAGATCAAGAGACCCAGTACTTC; CDR3 protein: CASSQGDQETQYF
J gene: TRBJ1-2; D gene: TRBD1; clone size: once; V gene: TRBV27; CDR3 DNA: TGTGCCAGCAGTTTTGACAGGGGGCAGTACTATGGCTACACCTTC; CDR3 protein: CASSFDRGQYYGYTF
J gene: TRBJ2-1; D gene: NA; clone size: NA; V gene: TRBV12-3/TRBV12-4; CDR3 DNA: TGTGCCAGCAGACTAACAGGCGGCAATGAGCAGTTCTTC; CDR3 protein: CASRLTGGNEQFF
J gene: TRBJ2-2; D gene: TRBD1; clone size: NA; V gene: TRBV2; CDR3 DNA: TGTGCCAGCAGTGAAGACGGGACAGGGGTTTCCGGGGAGCTGTTTTTT; CDR3 protein: CASSEDGTGVSGELFF
J gene: TRBJ2-5; D gene: TRBD1; clone size: once; V gene: TRBV11-2; CDR3 DNA: TGTGCCAGCAGCTTGACAGGGGGTGGAGAGACCCAGTACTTC; CDR3 protein: CASSLTGGGETQYF
J gene: TRBJ1-1; D gene: TRBD1; clone size: NA; V gene: TRBV30; CDR3 DNA: TGTGCCGCCAGAGCGGGACAGGGTTTCGACACTGAAGCTTTCTTT; CDR3 protein: CAARAGQGFDTEAFF
J gene: TRBJ2-7; D gene: TRBD2; clone size: NA; V gene: TRBV4-1; CDR3 DNA: TGCGCCAGCAGCCAAGACGGGATAAGCGGGAGGTCCTCCTACGAGCAGTACTTC; CDR3 protein: CASSQDGISGRSSYEQYF
J gene: TRBJ2-3; D gene: NA; clone size: NA; V gene: TRBV7-2; CDR3 DNA: TGTGCCAGCAGCTTAAGTCCCCGCGGGACTGGGCCAGATACGCAGTATTTT; CDR3 protein: CASSLSPRGTGPDTQYF